This TCR beta chain emerged from a study of T cells after yellow fever vaccination. The germline V and J ends were trimmed by 0 bases and 6 bases, with 17 bases remaining between them. CDR3 length equals 16 residues. Germline-derived CDR1 and CDR2 are LGHNA and YSLEER. Template switching by 5'RACE produced TCR cDNA, adding a universal primer site and UMIs. MiXCR, applied by TCRdb to the 5' RACE reads, yields one record per CDR3 protein. The data show about 350,000 distinct CDR3 sequences, 9.5% to 13% seen once. Notes on this clonotype: Antigen specificity is unknown.

Findings and caveats of the study: Post-booster repertoires contained most primary-vaccination clones again (about 96% CD4, 88% CD8). Abundant clonotypes from the bulk population could contaminate FACS-sorted repertoires. Overall, a small share of clonotypes was seen in both CD4 and CD8 compartments.

The chain uses TRBV4-3 and TRBJ1-1; D is unresolved. The sequencing used PBMCs, collected on the day of the first yellow fever vaccination. This receptor was taken from a young man who received the YFV17D yellow fever vaccine. This CDR3 is CASSQEVNPEVAEAFF. CDR3 nucleotide sequence: TGCGCCAGCAGCCAAGAAGTTAACCCCGAGGTCGCTGAAGCTTTCTTT.